This T cell receptor beta chain was identified during a study of blood T cell repertoires in COVID-19. At the level of the study: Sites across the United States, Italy and Spain contributed samples from acute and convalescent COVID-19. The analysed material was cDNA or gDNA that came from T cells, B-cell-depleted T cells, or PBMCs.

Per the study methods: Amplification of reference gene primers provided the estimated nucleated cell counts. Some clones are missing from TCRdb's copy, which holds only in-frame ones; the method was immunoSEQ multiplex PCR. Clone size and V and J calls were adopted from that table, with D and trimming inferred from the DNA. This sample carries 150,000 to 200,000 clones, around nine tenths of them seen once, and the ten largest clones take about a sixth. CDR1 is MNHEY and CDR2 is SVGAGI in the germline V gene. CDR3 length: 14 amino acids. V gave up 5 bases and J gave up 2 bases; unmatched junction bases: 6.

The genes are TRBV6-5 and TRBJ2-7; 7 nucleotides line up with TRBD2. The sequence derives from a man between 60 and 75 years old with active or convalescent COVID-19. Sequenced: peripheral blood. The CDR3 DNA reads TGTGCCAGCAGTACTAGCGCTACAACCTACGAGCAGTACTTC. Translation: CASSTSATTYEQYF.